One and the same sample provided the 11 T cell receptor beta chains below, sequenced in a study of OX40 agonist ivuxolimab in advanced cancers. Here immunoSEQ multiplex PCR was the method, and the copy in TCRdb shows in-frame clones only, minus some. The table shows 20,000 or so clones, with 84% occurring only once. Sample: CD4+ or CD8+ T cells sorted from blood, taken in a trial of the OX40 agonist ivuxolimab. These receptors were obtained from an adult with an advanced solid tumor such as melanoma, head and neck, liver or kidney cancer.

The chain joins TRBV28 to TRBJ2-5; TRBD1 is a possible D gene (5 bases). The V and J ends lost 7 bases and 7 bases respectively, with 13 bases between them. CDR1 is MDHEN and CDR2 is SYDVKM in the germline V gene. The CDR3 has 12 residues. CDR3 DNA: TGTGCCAGCACGGACACTCAGGGGACCCAGTACTTC. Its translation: CASTDTQGTQYF. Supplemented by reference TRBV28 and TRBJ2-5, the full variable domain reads DVKVTQSSRYLVKRTGEKVFLECVQDMDHENMFWYRQDPGLGLRLIYFSYDVKMKEKGDIPEGYSVSREKKERFSLILESASTNQTSMYLCASTDTQGTQYFGPGTRLLVL.

CDR3 DNA: TGTGCCAGCACGCCGCGGGGACTAGCTGACAATGAGCAGTTCTTC. It yields the protein CASTPRGLADNEQFF. The chain carries TRBV7-8 and TRBJ2-1; 9 bases are shared with TRBD2. Germline CDR1 is SGHVS and CDR2 is FQNEAQ. The CDR3 spans 15 residues. Trimming at V came to 7 bases and at J to 5 bases, leaving 9 bases not matched to a gene.

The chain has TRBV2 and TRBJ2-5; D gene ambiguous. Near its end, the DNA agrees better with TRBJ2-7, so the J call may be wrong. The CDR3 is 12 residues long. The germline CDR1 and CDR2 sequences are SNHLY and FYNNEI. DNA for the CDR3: TGTGCCAGCAGTGAACTACGGGACGAGCAGTACTTC. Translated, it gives CASSELRDEQYF.

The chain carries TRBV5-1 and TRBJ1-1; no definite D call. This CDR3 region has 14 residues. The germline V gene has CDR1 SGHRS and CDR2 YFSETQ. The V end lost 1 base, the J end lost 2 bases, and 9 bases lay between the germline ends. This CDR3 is CASSLSAANTEAFF. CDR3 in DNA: TGCGCCAGCAGCTTGTCGGCAGCCAACACTGAAGCTTTCTTT.

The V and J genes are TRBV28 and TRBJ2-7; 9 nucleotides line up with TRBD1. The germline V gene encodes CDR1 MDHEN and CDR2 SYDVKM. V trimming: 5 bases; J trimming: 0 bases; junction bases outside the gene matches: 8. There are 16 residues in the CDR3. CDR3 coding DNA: TGTGCCAGCAGTCCCCCGACAGGGGGAAGCTCCTACGAGCAGTACTTC. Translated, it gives CASSPPTGGSSYEQYF.

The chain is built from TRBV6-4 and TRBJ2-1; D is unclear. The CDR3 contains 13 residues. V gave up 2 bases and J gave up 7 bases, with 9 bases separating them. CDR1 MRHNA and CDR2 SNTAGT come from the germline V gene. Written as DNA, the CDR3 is TGTGCCAGCAGTGACGACCCCTGGAATGAGCAGTTCTTC. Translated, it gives CASSDDPWNEQFF.

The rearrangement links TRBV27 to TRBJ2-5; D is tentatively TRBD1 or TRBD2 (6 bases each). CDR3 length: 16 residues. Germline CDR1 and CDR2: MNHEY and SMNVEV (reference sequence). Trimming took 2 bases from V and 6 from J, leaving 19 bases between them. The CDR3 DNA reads TGTGCCAGCAGTTTAGGGGCCGGTAGGGGGGTTAAGACCCAGTACTTC. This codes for CASSLGAGRGVKTQYF.

The CDR3 DNA follows: TGTGCCAGCAGCTTAGGGGGCGCTGAGACCCAGTACTTC. This sequence encodes CASSLGGAETQYF. This rearrangement joins TRBV11-2 to TRBJ2-5; tentatively, D is TRBD1 (5 bases). V was pared by 1 base and J by 5 bases, with 8 bases between. This CDR3 region has 13 residues. Germline lookup yields CDR1 SGHAT and CDR2 FQNNGV.

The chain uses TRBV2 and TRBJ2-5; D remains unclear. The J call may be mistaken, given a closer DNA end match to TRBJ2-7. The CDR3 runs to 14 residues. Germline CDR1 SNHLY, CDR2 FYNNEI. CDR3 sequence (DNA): TGTGCCAGCAGGTCAGGTTACTCGGGCTACGAGCAGTACTTC. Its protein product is CASRSGYSGYEQYF.

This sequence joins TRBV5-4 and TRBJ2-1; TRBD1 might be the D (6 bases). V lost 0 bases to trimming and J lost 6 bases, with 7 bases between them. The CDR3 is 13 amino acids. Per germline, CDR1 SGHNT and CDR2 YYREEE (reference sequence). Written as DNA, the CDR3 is TGTGCCAGCAGCTTGGGGACAGCCAATGAGCAGTTCTTC. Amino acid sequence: CASSLGTANEQFF.

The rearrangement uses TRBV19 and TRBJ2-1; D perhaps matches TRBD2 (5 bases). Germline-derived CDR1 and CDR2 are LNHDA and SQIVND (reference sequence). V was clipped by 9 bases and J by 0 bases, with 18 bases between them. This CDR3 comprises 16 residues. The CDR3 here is CASNLRAESSYNEQFF. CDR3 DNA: TGTGCCAGCAACCTTCGAGCGGAGAGCTCCTACAATGAGCAGTTCTTC.